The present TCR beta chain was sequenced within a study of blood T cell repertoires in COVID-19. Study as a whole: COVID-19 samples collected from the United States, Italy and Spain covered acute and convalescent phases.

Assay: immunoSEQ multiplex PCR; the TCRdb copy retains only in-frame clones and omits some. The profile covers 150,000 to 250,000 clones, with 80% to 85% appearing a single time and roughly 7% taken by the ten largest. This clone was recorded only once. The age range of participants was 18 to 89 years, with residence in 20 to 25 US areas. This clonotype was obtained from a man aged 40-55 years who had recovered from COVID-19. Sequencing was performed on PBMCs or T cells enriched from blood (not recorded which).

In DNA form, the CDR3 reads TGCGCCAGCAGCCAAGGACAGGGGACTTACAATGAGCAGTTCTTC. Amino acids: CASSQGQGTYNEQFF. The genes are TRBV4-1 and TRBJ2-1; 8 positions agree with TRBD1. The CDR3 has 15 amino acids. J lost 4 bases, V lost 1 base, and 3 bases had no gene match. Per germline, CDR1 MGHRA and CDR2 YSYEKL.